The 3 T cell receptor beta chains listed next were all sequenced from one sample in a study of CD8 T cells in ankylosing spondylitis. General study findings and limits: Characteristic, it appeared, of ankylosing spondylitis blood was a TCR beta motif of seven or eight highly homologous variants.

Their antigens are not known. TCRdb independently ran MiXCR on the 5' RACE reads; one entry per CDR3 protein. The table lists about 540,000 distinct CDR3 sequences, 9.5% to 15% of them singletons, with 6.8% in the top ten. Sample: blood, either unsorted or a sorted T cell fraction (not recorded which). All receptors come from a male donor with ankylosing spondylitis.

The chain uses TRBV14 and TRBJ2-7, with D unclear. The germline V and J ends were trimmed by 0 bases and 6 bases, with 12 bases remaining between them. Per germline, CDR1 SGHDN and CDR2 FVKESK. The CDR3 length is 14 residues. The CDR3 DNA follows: TGTGCCAGCAGCCAAGATTTAACGATTGGCGAGCAGTACGTC. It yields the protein CASSQDLTIGEQYV.

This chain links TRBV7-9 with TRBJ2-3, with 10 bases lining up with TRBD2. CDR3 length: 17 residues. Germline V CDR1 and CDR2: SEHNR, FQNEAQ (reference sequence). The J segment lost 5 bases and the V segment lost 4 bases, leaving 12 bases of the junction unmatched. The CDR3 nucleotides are TGTGCCAGCAGCTCAGCCCACGAGCGGGAGGGCCTAGATACGCAGTATTTT. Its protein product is CASSSAHEREGLDTQYF.

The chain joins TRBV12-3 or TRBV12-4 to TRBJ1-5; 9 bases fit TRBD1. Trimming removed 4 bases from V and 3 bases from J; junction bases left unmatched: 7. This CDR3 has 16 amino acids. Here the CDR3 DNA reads TGTGCCAGCAGTTCCCCCGGGACAGGGAACAATCAGCCCCAGCATTTT. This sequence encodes CASSSPGTGNNQPQHF.